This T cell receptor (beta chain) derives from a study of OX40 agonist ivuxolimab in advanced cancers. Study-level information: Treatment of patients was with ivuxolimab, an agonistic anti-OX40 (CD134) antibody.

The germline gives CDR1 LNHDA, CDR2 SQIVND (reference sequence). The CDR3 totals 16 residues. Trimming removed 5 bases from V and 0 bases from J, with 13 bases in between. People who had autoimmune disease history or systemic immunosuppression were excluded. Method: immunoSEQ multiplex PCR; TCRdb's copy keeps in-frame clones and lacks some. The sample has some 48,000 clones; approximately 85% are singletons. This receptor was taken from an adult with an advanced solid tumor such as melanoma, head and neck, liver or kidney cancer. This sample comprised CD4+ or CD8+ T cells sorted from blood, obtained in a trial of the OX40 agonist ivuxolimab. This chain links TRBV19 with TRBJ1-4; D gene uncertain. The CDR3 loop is CASSFLRSSTNEKLFF. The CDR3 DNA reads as TGTGCCAGTAGTTTCCTCAGGTCCTCAACTAATGAAAAACTGTTTTTT.